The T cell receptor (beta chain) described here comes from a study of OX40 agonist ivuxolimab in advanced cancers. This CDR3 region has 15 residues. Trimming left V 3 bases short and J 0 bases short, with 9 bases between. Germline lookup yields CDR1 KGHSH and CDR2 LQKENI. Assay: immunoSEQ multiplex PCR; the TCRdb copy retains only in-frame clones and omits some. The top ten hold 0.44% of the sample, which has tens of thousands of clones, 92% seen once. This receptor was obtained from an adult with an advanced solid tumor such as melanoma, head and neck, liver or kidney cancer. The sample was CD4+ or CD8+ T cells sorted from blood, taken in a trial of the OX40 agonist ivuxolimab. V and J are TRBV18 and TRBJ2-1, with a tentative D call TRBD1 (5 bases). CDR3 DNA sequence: TGTGCCAGCTCACCCGCTACAGGCTCCTACAATGAGCAGTTCTTC. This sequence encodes CASSPATGSYNEQFF.